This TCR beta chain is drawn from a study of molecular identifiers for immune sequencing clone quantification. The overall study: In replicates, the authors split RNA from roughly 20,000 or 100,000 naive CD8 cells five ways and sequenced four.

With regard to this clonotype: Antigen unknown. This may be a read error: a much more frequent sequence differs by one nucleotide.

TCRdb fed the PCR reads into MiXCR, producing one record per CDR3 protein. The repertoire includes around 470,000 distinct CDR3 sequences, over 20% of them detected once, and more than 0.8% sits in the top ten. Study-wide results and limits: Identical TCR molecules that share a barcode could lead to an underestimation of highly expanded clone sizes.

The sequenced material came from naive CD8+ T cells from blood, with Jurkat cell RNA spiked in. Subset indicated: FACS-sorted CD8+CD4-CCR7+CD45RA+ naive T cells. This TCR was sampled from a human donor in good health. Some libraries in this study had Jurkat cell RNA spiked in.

The CDR3 protein is CASSSSAGFHEQFF. The CDR3 coding sequence is TGTGCCAGCAGCTCCTCAGCGGGGTTTCATGAGCAGTTCTTC. V and J are TRBV7-6 and TRBJ2-1, with TRBD2 matching over 7 bases. CDR3 length: 14 amino acids. V shed 4 bases, J shed 8 bases, and the junction held 8 bases outside the gene matches. Germline CDR1 and CDR2: SGHVS and FNYEAQ.